A single sample gave rise to the 10 T cell receptor beta chains below, sequenced in a study of cytomegalovirus exposure and HLA in healthy donors. PCR involved 60 Vbeta and 13 Jbeta primers. Sequencing used immunoSEQ multiplex PCR; TCRdb keeps in-frame clones, though not all of them. The table lists under 150,000 clones, roughly four fifths of them singletons. Sequences were obtained from PBMCs. Source of these receptors: a male donor in good health and CMV-seropositive.

This clone was observed once. This rearrangement joins TRBV19 to TRBJ1-5; D possibly corresponds to TRBD1 (6 bases). Looked up from germline, CDR1 is LNHDA and CDR2 is SQIVND (reference sequence). V lost 0 bases and J 1 base, leaving 13 bases between the germline ends. The CDR3 consists of 17 residues. The CDR3 sequence: CASSIDWQGRSNQPQHF. The CDR3 DNA follows: TGTGCCAGTAGTATAGATTGGCAGGGGAGAAGCAATCAGCCCCAGCATTTT.

Worth noting for this clone: A read error may account for a junction end that differs from germline. The chain joins TRBV7-6 to TRBJ1-5, with D possibly TRBD1 on 5 matching bases. In germline, CDR1 is SGHVS, CDR2 FNYEAQ. This CDR3 spans 13 amino acids. The CDR3 region is CASSFDRNQPRHF. The CDR3, as DNA: TGTGCCAGCAGCTTTGACAGAAATCAGCCCCGGCATTTT.

This chain joins TRBV10-3 and TRBJ2-1; 10 bases are a match to TRBD1. Per germline, CDR1 ENHRY and CDR2 SYGVKD. The CDR3 totals 15 residues. J gave up 6 bases and V 7 bases, and 9 bases lay outside the gene matches. The CDR3 coding sequence is TGTGCCATCACTTCCGGGACAGGGGAAGGCAATGAGCAGTTCTTC. It translates to CAITSGTGEGNEQFF.

The chain is built from TRBV10-3 and TRBJ2-1; TRBD2 aligns across 12 bases. The germline CDR1 and CDR2 sequences are ENHRY and SYGVKD. The CDR3 sequence is 15 residues long. J was trimmed by 5 bases and V by 6 bases; bases with no gene match: 5. CDR3 loop: CAIRDLAGGDNEQFF. The CDR3 coding sequence is TGTGCCATCAGAGACCTAGCGGGGGGGGACAATGAGCAGTTCTTC.

In its sample, this clone was seen a few times. This chain joins TRBV30 and TRBJ1-5, with unresolved D. Germline-derived CDR1 and CDR2 are GTSNPN and SVGIG (reference sequence). Trimming shortened V by 3 bases and J by 3 bases, and 9 bases separated the two germline ends. This CDR3 comprises 13 residues. The CDR3, as DNA: TGTGCCTGGAGGGCTGGACTCAATCAGCCCCAGCATTTT. It yields the protein CAWRAGLNQPQHF.

The chain uses TRBV6-4 and TRBJ2-2; a possible D gene is TRBD1 (5 bases). From germline, CDR1 is MRHNA and CDR2 SNTAGT. The CDR3 is 15 residues long. Trimming removed 4 bases from V and 1 base from J, with 10 bases in between. The CDR3 reads CASSVGTGNTGELFF. CDR3 coding DNA: TGTGCCAGCAGTGTGGGAACAGGGAACACCGGGGAGCTGTTTTTT.

This chain joins TRBV4-2 and TRBJ2-1; TRBD2 matches at 7 bases. V lost 0 bases, J lost 5 bases, and 7 bases stayed unmatched. This CDR3 has 16 residues. The V gene's germline CDR1 is LGHNA and CDR2 YNFKEQ. The CDR3 loop is CASSQDLASGDNEQFF. DNA of the CDR3: TGTGCCAGCAGCCAAGACCTAGCTAGCGGAGACAATGAGCAGTTCTTC.

This clone showed up just a few times. The chain combines TRBV6-5 with TRBJ2-3; 7 bases are a match to TRBD1. Trimming removed 5 bases from V and 3 bases from J; junction bases left unmatched: 5. The CDR3 has 14 amino acids. CDR1 is MNHEY, CDR2 SVGAGI, per germline. The DNA for the CDR3 is TGTGCCAGCAGTCTCAGGGGGTGGACAGATACGCAGTATTTT. It yields the protein CASSLRGWTDTQYF.

The CDR3 reads CASSRIRVGNTEAFF. As DNA, the CDR3 is TGCGCCAGCAGCCGGATCAGGGTGGGGAACACTGAAGCTTTCTTT. The gene calls are TRBV4-3 and TRBJ1-1, with TRBD1 as a possible D gene (5 bases). V dropped 4 bases and J dropped 1 base, with 13 bases sitting between them. The CDR3 runs to 15 residues. Germline V CDR1 and CDR2: LGHNA, YSLEER.

Only one count was recorded for this clone. V gene TRBV28 combines with J gene TRBJ1-2, with 9 bases lining up with TRBD1. CDR3 size: 14 residues. Germline trimming cut 6 bases from V and 11 bases from J; bases unmatched to any gene: 13. Germline CDR1 is MDHEN and CDR2 is SYDVKM. This CDR3 reads CASRGPGQGWGYTF. The CDR3 DNA follows: TGTGCCAGCAGGGGCCCGGGACAGGGCTGGGGGTACACCTTC.